The 10 T cell receptor beta chains below were found in one sample sequenced in a study of T cell changes during pregnancy in multiple sclerosis. TCRdb's copy holds only in-frame clones and misses some; the assay was immunoSEQ multiplex PCR. This sample has about 59,000 clones, with over 75% found just once. The sequenced sample was peripheral blood, obtained before pregnancy. The receptors shown here come from a female donor with multiple sclerosis, enrolled in a pregnancy study.

This clone was counted only a few times. The J gene is TRBJ1-5, the V gene TRBV9; 10 bases agree with TRBD1. CDR1 and CDR2 (germline): SGDLS, YYNGEE. Trimming removed 3 bases from V and 5 bases from J; junction bases left unmatched: 5. The length of the CDR3 is 15 residues. The CDR3: CASSATGGFYQPQHF. DNA of the CDR3: TGTGCCAGCAGCGCGACAGGGGGCTTTTATCAGCCCCAGCATTTT.

The chain joins TRBV4-2 to TRBJ2-1, with 9 bases matching TRBD2. This CDR3 spans 16 amino acids. The germline V gene encodes CDR1 LGHNA and CDR2 YNFKEQ. J gave up 7 bases and V 0 bases, and 7 bases lay outside the gene matches. The CDR3 DNA reads as TGTGCCAGCAGCCAAGATCTGCGGGGGGGCTCTAATGAGCAGTTCTTC. It is translated as CASSQDLRGGSNEQFF.

The genes are TRBV11-3 and TRBJ1-4; D gene ambiguous. This CDR3 region has 14 residues. Germline V gene lookup returns CDR1 SGHNT and CDR2 YENEEA. V was shortened by 8 bases and J by 8 bases, with 18 bases between the two germline ends. CDR3 bases: TGTGCCAGCCTTGGAGGCGGGTTAGGGGAAAAACTGTTTTTT. Its protein is CASLGGGLGEKLFF.

The rearrangement links TRBV6-1 to TRBJ1-1; D possibly corresponds to TRBD1 (5 bases). Trimming cost V 6 bases and J 4 bases, with 12 bases left between them. This CDR3 spans 13 amino acids. Germline V gene data show CDR1 as MNHNS and CDR2 as SASEGT. CDR3 sequence reads: CASSSDRVTEAFF. The CDR3 nucleotides read TGTGCCAGCAGCTCCGACAGAGTCACTGAAGCTTTCTTT.

This rearrangement joins TRBV7-3 to TRBJ2-3, with a tentative D call TRBD1 (6 bases). Germline CDR1 and CDR2: SGHTA and FQGTGA. The CDR3 is 14 residues long. V was clipped by 3 bases and J by 1 base, with 8 bases between them. In nucleotides, the CDR3 is TGTGCCAGCAGCTTGGCAGGGGGCACAGATACGCAGTATTTT. Protein sequence: CASSLAGGTDTQYF.

This clone is a singleton in its sample. Written as DNA, the CDR3 is TGCGCCAGCAGCCAAGAAGACTCTTATCTTCGGGACAGGGCTGGAAACACCATATATTTT. Amino acids: CASSQEDSYLRDRAGNTIYF. The chain combines TRBV4-1 with TRBJ1-3; TRBD1 agrees at 9 bases. Trimming took 0 bases from V and 2 from J; bases not matched to a gene: 14. The CDR3 contains 20 residues. Germline-derived CDR1 and CDR2 are MGHRA and YSYEKL.

The rearrangement links TRBV6-5 to TRBJ2-1; 8 nucleotides line up with TRBD2. This CDR3 is built from 15 residues. Trimming took 9 bases from V and 4 from J; bases not matched to a gene: 11. Germline V CDR1 and CDR2: MNHEY, SVGAGI. In DNA, the CDR3 is TGTGCCAGTGCCCAAGCGGGGGTATTGTACAATGAGCAGTTCTTC. Its translation: CASAQAGVLYNEQFF.

This clone was observed a single time. This chain's CDR3 is CASSQTGHGYTF. The CDR3 DNA reads TGTGCCAGCAGCCAGACAGGCCATGGCTACACCTTC. The chain combines TRBV6-1 with TRBJ1-2; TRBD1 is a possible D gene (6 bases). V lost 6 bases and J lost 6, with 11 bases in between. CDR1 MNHNS and CDR2 SASEGT come from the germline V gene. The CDR3 extends over 12 amino acids.

This chain uses TRBV7-9 with TRBJ1-6, with no clear D. This CDR3 comprises 13 residues. Germline-derived CDR1 and CDR2 are SEHNR and FQNEAQ (reference sequence). V was clipped by 1 base and J by 10 bases, with 8 bases between them. Written as DNA, the CDR3 is TGTGCCAGCAGCTTAGGAATCGAGTCACCCCTCCACTTT. Protein sequence: CASSLGIESPLHF.

The gene calls are TRBV7-9 and TRBJ1-1, with a weak D call TRBD1 (5 bases). The CDR3 covers 14 residues. Trimming cost V 1 base and J 5 bases, with 11 bases left between them. CDR1 and CDR2 (germline): SEHNR, FQNEAQ (reference sequence). This CDR3 is CASSLVGGWTEAFF. As DNA, the CDR3 is TGTGCCAGCAGCTTAGTCGGGGGTTGGACTGAAGCTTTCTTT.